This is a list of T cell receptor beta chains from one sample in a study of shared clonotypes between healthy human individuals. Using immunoSEQ multiplex PCR, the repertoire was profiled, and TCRdb retains in-frame clones only, with some absent. Among about 820,000 clones listed, 85% to 95% were seen once. Sequencing input: naive CD8+ T cells sorted from blood. The receptors were sampled from a man aged 30-40 years in good health. CDR3s include the opening cysteine and the closing phenylalanine or tryptophan. A D gene is named only where the DNA matches it firmly. The size entry is marked missing in some rows and otherwise reads once, few, many or a size class.

V gene	J gene	clone size	D gene	CDR3 DNA	CDR3 protein
TRBV28	TRBJ1-2	-	-	TGTGCCAACTGTTATGGCTACACCTTC	CANCYGYTF
TRBV6-6	TRBJ1-5	-	TRBD1	TGTGCCAGCAGTCACACCCAGGGGGCGACTTTTCAGCCCCAGCATTTT	CASSHTQGATFQPQHF
TRBV27	TRBJ2-7	-	TRBD2	TGTGCCAGCAGTTTATTGGCTAGCGGGACCTACGAGCAGTACTTC	CASSLLASGTYEQYF
TRBV7-9	TRBJ1-1	-	-	TGTGCCAGCAGCTTGGGGACCGGGGACACTGAAGCTTTCTTT	CASSLGTGDTEAFF
TRBV11-2	TRBJ1-2	-	-	TGTGCCACTTTTGGGGCGGACTATGGCTACACCTTC	CATFGADYGYTF
TRBV5-8	TRBJ2-1	-	-	TGTGCCAGCAGCTTGGAAGCGACCTTGTCCTCCTACAATGAGCAGTTCTTC	CASSLEATLSSYNEQFF
TRBV28	TRBJ1-1	-	-	TGTGCCAGCAGCTCCTCGGGCGGGGACACTGAAGCTTTCTTT	CASSSSGGDTEAFF
TRBV7-8	TRBJ2-3	-	-	TGTGCCAGCAGCCGCGGCGCGGAAACTAGCACAGATACGCAGTATTTT	CASSRGAETSTDTQYF
TRBV7-9	TRBJ2-1	once	-	TGTGCCAGCAGCTTAGGGTTGGGGGATGAGCAGTTCTTC	CASSLGLGDEQFF
TRBV2	TRBJ2-5	few	-	TGTGCCAGCAGTCAAAACACCTTAGGGGAGACCCAGTACTTC	CASSQNTLGETQYF
TRBV25-1	TRBJ2-7	-	-	TGTGCCAGCAGTGAGGGGTCCTACGAGCAGTACTTC	CASSEGSYEQYF
TRBV27	TRBJ2-5	-	-	TGTGCCAGCAGTTTATCATTTACTCAAAGAGAGACCCAGTACTTC	CASSLSFTQRETQYF
TRBV5-8	TRBJ2-5	-	TRBD2	TGTGCCAGCAGCTGGGGACTAGCGGGGCAAGAGACCCAGTACTTC	CASSWGLAGQETQYF
TRBV2	TRBJ1-1	-	-	TGTGCCAGCAGTGATAGGGGCGGAAACACTGAAGCTTTCTTT	CASSDRGGNTEAFF
TRBV11-2	TRBJ2-1	-	-	TGTGCCAGCAGCTTAGGACCGAATGAGCAGTTCTTC	CASSLGPNEQFF
TRBV15	TRBJ2-1	-	-	TGTGCCACCAGCCTTACTAGCAGCCTCTACAATGAGCAGTTCTTC	CATSLTSSLYNEQFF
TRBV30	TRBJ2-7	-	-	TGTGCCTGGCGACCCCCCTTGAGGGCCTACGAGCAGTACTTC	CAWRPPLRAYEQYF